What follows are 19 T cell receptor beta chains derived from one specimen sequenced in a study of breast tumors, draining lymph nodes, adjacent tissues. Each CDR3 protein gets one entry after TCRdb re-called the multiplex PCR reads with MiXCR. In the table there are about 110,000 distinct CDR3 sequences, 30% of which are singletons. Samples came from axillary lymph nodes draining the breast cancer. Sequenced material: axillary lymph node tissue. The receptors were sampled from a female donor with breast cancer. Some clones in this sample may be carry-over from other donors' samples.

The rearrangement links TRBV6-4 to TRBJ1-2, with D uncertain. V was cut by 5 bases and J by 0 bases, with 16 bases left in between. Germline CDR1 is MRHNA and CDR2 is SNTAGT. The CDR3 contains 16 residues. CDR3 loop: CASSHEATRANYGYTF. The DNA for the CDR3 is TGTGCCAGCAGTCACGAGGCGACCAGAGCTAACTATGGCTACACCTTC.

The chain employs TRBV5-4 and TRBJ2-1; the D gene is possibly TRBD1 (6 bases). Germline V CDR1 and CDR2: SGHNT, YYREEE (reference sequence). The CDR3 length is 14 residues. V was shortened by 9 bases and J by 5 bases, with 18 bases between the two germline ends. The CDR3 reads CATSLQQGHNEQFF. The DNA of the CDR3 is TGTGCCACCTCCCTTCAACAGGGACACAATGAGCAGTTCTTC. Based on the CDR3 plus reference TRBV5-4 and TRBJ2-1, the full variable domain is ETGVTQSPTHLIKTRGQQVTLRCSSQSGHNTVSWYQQALGQGPQFIFQYYREEENGRGNFPPRFSGLQFPNYSSELNVNALELDDSALYLCATSLQQGHNEQFFGPGTRLTVL.

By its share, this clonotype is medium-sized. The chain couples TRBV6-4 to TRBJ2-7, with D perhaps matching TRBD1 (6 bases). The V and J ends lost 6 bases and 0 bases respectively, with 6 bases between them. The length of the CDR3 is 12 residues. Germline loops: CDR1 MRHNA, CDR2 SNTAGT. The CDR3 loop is CASRDSSYEQYF. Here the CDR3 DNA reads TGTGCCAGCAGGGACAGCTCCTACGAGCAGTACTTC.

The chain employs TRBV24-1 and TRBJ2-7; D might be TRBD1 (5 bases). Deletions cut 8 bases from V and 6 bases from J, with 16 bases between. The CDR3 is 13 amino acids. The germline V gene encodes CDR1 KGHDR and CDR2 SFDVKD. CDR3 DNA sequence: TGTGCCACCAATGACAGCCTGGCCTGCGAGCAGTACTTC. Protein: CATNDSLACEQYF.

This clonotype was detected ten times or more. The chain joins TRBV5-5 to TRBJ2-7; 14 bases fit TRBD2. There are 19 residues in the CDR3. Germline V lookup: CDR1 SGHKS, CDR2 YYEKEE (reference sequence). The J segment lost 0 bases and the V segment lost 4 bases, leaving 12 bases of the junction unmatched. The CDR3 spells CASSTVPPGTSGSSYEQYF. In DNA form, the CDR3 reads TGTGCCAGCAGCACCGTGCCCCCCGGGACTAGCGGGAGCTCCTACGAGCAGTACTTC. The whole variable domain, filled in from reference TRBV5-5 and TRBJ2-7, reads DAGVTQSPTHLIKTRGQQVTLRCSPISGHKSVSWYQQVLGQGPQFIFQYYEKEERGRGNFPDRFSARQFPNYSSELNVNALLLGDSALYLCASSTVPPGTSGSSYEQYFGPGTRLTVT.

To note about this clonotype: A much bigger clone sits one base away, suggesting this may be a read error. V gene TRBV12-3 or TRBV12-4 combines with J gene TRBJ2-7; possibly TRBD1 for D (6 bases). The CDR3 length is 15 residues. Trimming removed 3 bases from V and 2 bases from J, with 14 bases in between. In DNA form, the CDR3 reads TGTGCCAGCAGTTTCTTGGGGGCCTCCCCCTACGAGCAGTACTTC. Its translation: CASSFLGASPYEQYF.

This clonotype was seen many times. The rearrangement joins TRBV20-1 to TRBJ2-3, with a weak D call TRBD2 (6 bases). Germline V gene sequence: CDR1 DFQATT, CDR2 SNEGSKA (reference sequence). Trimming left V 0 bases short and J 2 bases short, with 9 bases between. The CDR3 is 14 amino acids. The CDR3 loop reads CSAREGGVTDTQYF. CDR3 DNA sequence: TGCAGTGCTAGAGAGGGCGGGGTCACAGATACGCAGTATTTT.

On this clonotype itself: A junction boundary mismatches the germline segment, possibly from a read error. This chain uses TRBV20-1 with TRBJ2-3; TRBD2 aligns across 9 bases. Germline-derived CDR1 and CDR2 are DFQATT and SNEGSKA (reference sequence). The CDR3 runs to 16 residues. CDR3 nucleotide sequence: TGCAGTGCTAGGTCCCCTGGCGGGAGGGGACCAGATGCGCAGTACTTT. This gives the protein CSARSPGGRGPDAQYF.

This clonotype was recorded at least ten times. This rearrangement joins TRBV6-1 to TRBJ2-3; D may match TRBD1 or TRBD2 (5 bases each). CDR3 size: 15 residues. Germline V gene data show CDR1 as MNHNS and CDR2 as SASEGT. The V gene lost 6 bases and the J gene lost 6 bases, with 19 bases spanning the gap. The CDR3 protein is CASSHRDGAMDTQYF. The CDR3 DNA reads TGTGCCAGCAGCCACCGGGACGGAGCAATGGATACGCAGTATTTT.

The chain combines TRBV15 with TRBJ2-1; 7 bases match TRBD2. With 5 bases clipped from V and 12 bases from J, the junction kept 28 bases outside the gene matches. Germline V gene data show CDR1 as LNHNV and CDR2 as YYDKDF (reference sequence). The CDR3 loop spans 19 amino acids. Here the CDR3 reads CATSGMGTGGSGTSRGQFF. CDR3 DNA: TGTGCCACCAGCGGAATGGGGACTGGCGGGAGTGGAACGTCACGTGGGCAGTTCTTC.

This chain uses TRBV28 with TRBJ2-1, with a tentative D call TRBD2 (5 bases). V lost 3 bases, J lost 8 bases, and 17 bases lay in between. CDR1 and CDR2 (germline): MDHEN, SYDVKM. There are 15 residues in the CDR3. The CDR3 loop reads CASSFQLEALHEQFF. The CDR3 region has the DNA TGTGCCAGCAGTTTTCAACTAGAGGCCCTGCATGAGCAGTTCTTC. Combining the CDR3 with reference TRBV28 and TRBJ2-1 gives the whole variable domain DVKVTQSSRYLVKRTGEKVFLECVQDMDHENMFWYRQDPGLGLRLIYFSYDVKMKEKGDIPEGYSVSREKKERFSLILESASTNQTSMYLCASSFQLEALHEQFFGPGTRLTVL.

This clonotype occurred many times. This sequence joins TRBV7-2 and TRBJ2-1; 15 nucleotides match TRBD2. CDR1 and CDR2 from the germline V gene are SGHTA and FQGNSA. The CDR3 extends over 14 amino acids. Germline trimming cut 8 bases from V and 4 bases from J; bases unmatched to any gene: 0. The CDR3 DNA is TGTGCCAGCGGACTAGCGGGGGGGTACAATGAGCAGTTCTTC. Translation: CASGLAGGYNEQFF. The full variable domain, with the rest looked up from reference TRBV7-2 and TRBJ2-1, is GAGVSQSPSNKVTEKGKDVELRCDPISGHTALYWYRQSLGQGLEFLIYFQGNSAPDKSGLPSDRFSAERTGGSVSTLTIQRTQQEDSAVYLCASGLAGGYNEQFFGPGTRLTVL.

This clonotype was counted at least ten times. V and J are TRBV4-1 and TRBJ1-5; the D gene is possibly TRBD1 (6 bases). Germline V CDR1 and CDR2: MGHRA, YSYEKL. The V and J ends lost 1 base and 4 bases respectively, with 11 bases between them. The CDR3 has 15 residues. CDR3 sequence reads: CASSQVAGENQPQHF. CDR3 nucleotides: TGCGCCAGCAGCCAAGTCGCAGGGGAGAATCAGCCCCAGCATTTT.

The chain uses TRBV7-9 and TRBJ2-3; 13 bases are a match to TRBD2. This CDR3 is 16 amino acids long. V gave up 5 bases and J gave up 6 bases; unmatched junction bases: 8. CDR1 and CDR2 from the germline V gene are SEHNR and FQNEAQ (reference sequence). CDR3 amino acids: CASSEGLAGSRDTQYF. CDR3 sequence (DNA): TGTGCCAGCAGCGAGGGACTAGCGGGGAGTAGGGATACGCAGTATTTT.

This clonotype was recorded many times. This chain's CDR3 is CASRALGTDTQYF. In DNA, the CDR3 is TGTGCCAGCAGGGCGCTCGGCACAGATACGCAGTATTTT. The gene calls are TRBV12-3 or TRBV12-4 and TRBJ2-3; D gene unclear. The V end was cut by 6 bases, the J end by 1 base, with 8 bases between. The CDR3 covers 13 residues.

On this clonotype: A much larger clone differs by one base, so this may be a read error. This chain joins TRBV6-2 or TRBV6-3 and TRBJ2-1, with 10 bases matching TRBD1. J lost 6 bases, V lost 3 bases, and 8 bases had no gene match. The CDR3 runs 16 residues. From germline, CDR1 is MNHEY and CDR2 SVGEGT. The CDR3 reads CASSYATGGQCNEQFF. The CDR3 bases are TGTGCCAGCAGTTATGCGACAGGGGGCCAGTGCAATGAGCAGTTCTTC.

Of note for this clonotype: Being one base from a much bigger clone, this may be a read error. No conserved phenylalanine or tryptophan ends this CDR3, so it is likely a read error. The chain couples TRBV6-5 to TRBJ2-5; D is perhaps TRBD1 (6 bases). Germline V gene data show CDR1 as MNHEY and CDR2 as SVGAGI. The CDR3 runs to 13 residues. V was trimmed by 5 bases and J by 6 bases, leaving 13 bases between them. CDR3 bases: TGTGCCAGCAGTCCCAAAGGGGGAAAGACCCAGTACTCC. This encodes CASSPKGGKTQYS.

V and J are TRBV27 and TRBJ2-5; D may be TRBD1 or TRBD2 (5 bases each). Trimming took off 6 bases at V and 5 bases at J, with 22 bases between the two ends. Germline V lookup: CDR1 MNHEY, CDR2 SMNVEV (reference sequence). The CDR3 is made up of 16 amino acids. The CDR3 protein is CASRQNPLEGRETQYF. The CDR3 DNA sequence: TGTGCCAGCAGACAAAACCCGCTTGAGGGGCGGGAGACCCAGTACTTC.

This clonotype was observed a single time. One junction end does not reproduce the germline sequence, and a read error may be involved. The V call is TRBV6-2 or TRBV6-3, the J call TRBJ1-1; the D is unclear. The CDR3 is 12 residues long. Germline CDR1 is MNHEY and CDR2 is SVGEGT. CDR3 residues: CANSSGGLEAFF. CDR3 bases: TGTGCCAACAGTTCCGGAGGGCTGGAAGCTTTCTTT.